This T cell receptor beta chain appears in the sequencing data of a study of T cell changes during pregnancy in multiple sclerosis. TCRdb's table, derived via immunoSEQ multiplex PCR, lists solely in-frame clones and lacks some. The sample has 18,000 or so clones; approximately 90% are singletons. CDR3 length: 15 residues. Germline loops: CDR1 SGDLS, CDR2 YYNGEE. The germline V and J ends were trimmed by 1 base and 7 bases, with 17 bases remaining between them. This material consisted of CD4+ T cells from peripheral blood mononuclear cells, taken in the first trimester of pregnancy. The chain employs TRBV9 and TRBJ1-1; no clear D. This TCR was sampled from a female donor in good health, enrolled as a control in a pregnancy study. CDR3 bases: TGTGCCAGCAGCGTACAAGGGCGGGGAGTTGGTGAAGCTTTCTTT. As protein: CASSVQGRGVGEAFF. Supplemented by reference TRBV9 and TRBJ1-1, the full variable domain reads DSGVTQTPKHLITATGQRVTLRCSPRSGDLSVYWYQQSLDQGLQFLIQYYNGEERAKGNILERFSAQQFPDLHSELNLSSLELGDSALYFCASSVQGRGVGEAFFGQGTRLTVV.